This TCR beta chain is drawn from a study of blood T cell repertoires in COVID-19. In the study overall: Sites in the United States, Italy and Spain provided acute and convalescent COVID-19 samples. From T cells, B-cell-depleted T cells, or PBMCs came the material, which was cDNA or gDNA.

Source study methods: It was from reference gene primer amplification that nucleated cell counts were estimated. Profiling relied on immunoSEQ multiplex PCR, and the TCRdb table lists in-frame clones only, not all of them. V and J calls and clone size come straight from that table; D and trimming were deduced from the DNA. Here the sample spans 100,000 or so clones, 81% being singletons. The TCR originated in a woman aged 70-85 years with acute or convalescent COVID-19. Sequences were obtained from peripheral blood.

The CDR3 DNA reads TGTGCCAGCTCTCCATGGGGGGGAGCCGCAGATACGCAGTATTTT. This gives the protein CASSPWGGAADTQYF. The chain has TRBV6-4 and TRBJ2-3, with TRBD2 identical over 7 bases. CDR1 is MRHNA, CDR2 SNTAGT, per germline. Trimming cost V 8 bases and J 4 bases; bases outside gene matches: 12. The CDR3 is made up of 15 amino acids.